Listed below are T cell receptor beta chains from one sample, sequenced in a study of cytomegalovirus exposure and HLA in healthy donors. Assay: immunoSEQ multiplex PCR; the TCRdb copy retains only in-frame clones and omits some. The table has fewer than 120,000 clones, 76% seen once; the top ten hold roughly 12%. The sample taken for sequencing was PBMCs. The source is a man in his thirties or forties in good health and CMV-seropositive. The CDR3 runs from the conserved cysteine through the conserved F or W. A D gene is named only where the DNA matches it firmly. Size tells how often a clone was seen (once, few, many) or the class of an expanded clone, and some rows leave it out.

J | V | D | size | CDR3 | DNA
TRBJ2-4 | TRBV4-3 | NA | NA | CASSQQGLGKNIQYF | TGCGCCAGCAGCCAACAGGGTCTGGGCAAAAACATTCAGTACTTC
TRBJ1-2 | TRBV7-8 | TRBD1 | NA | CASSSGQLYGYTF | TGTGCCAGCAGCTCGGGACAGCTTTATGGCTACACCTTC
TRBJ2-5 | TRBV18 | NA | NA | CASSPMGETQYF | TGTGCCAGCTCACCAATGGGCGAGACCCAGTACTTC
TRBJ1-1 | TRBV4-1 | TRBD1 | NA | CASSLMGQTNTEAFF | TGCGCCAGCAGCCTTATGGGACAGACGAACACTGAAGCTTTCTTT
TRBJ2-1 | TRBV7-6 | NA | once | CASSPDWYNEQFF | TGTGCCAGCAGCCCGGACTGGTACAATGAGCAGTTCTTC
TRBJ1-4 | TRBV4-3 | NA | few | CASSRRGGEGEKLFF | TGCGCCAGCAGCCGCCGAGGGGGGGAAGGTGAAAAACTGTTTTTT
TRBJ2-5 | TRBV4-2 | TRBD2 | NA | CASSQDWGAGQETQYF | TGTGCCAGCAGCCAAGATTGGGGAGCGGGGCAAGAGACCCAGTACTTC
TRBJ2-3 | TRBV7-9 | TRBD1 | NA | CASSYTGQPSPDTQYF | TGTGCCAGCAGTTATACGGGACAGCCCTCTCCAGATACGCAGTATTTT
TRBJ2-1 | TRBV5-4 | NA | NA | CASSLNGGLSYNEQFF | TGTGCCAGCAGCTTGAACGGCGGACTCTCCTACAATGAGCAGTTCTTC
TRBJ1-2 | TRBV19 | NA | NA | CASSIDVYGYTF | TGTGCCAGTAGTATAGACGTCTATGGCTACACCTTC
TRBJ1-3 | TRBV6-5 | NA | NA | CASSFGFLSGNTIYF | TGTGCCAGCAGTTTCGGGTTCCTCTCTGGAAACACCATATATTTT
TRBJ1-2 | TRBV6-5 | NA | NA | CASGGGYGYTF | TGTGCCAGCGGGGGCGGCTATGGCTACACCTTC
TRBJ2-2 | TRBV18 | NA | NA | CASSPSTGNTGELFF | TGTGCCAGCTCTCCCTCGACAGGGAACACCGGGGAGCTGTTTTTT
TRBJ2-1 | TRBV7-9 | NA | NA | CASSSILAPGNEQFF | TGTGCCAGCAGCTCAATTCTAGCGCCCGGCAATGAGCAGTTCTTC
TRBJ2-5 | TRBV19 | TRBD1 | NA | CASSIGQGAGTQYF | TGTGCCAGTAGTATCGGACAGGGGGCCGGGACCCAGTACTTC
TRBJ2-7 | TRBV6-5 | NA | NA | CASSQGLNEQYF | TGTGCCAGCAGTCAGGGACTCAACGAGCAGTACTTC
TRBJ2-1 | TRBV6-6 | NA | once | CASKSSSGGIF | TGTGCCAGCAAGTCGAGCAGTGGGGGGATCTTC
TRBJ1-5 | TRBV5-5 | NA | few | CASSLGRYSNQPQHF | TGTGCCAGCAGCTTGGGCAGGTATAGCAATCAGCCCCAGCATTTT
TRBJ2-7 | TRBV2 | NA | NA | CASRGSSYEQYF | TGTGCCAGCAGGGGGAGCTCCTACGAGCAGTACTTC
TRBJ2-7 | TRBV6-5 | NA | NA | CASSLGPLPPYEQYF | TGTGCCAGCAGTCTGGGGCCGCTACCTCCTTACGAGCAGTACTTC
TRBJ2-1 | TRBV5-4 | TRBD2 | once | CASSYSGGYSEQFF | TGTGCCAGCAGCTATAGCGGGGGGTACAGTGAGCAGTTCTTC
TRBJ2-3 | TRBV7-2 | NA | NA | CASTLGDYRTDTQYF | TGTGCCAGCACCTTAGGCGACTACCGCACAGATACGCAGTATTTT
TRBJ1-3 | TRBV25-1 | NA | NA | CASSELRPGNTIYF | TGTGCCAGCAGTGAATTGCGCCCGGGAAACACCATATATTTT
TRBJ1-2 | TRBV29-1 | TRBD1 | NA | CSVSGTGEYGYTF | TGCAGCGTCTCCGGGACAGGGGAATATGGCTACACCTTC
TRBJ2-7 | TRBV27 | NA | NA | CASGGIQGKLFNEQYF | TGTGCCAGCGGCGGAATCCAGGGTAAACTTTTCAACGAGCAGTACTTC
TRBJ2-1 | TRBV6-5 | NA | NA | CASSATTTSNEQFF | TGTGCCAGCAGTGCAACCACAACCAGCAATGAGCAGTTCTTC
TRBJ1-6 | TRBV27 | TRBD1 | NA | CASSPGTGQSPLHF | TGTGCCAGCAGTCCCGGGACAGGGCAATCACCCCTCCACTTT
TRBJ2-7 | TRBV6-5 | NA | once | CASSYSADEQYF | TGTGCCAGCAGTTACTCGGCCGACGAGCAGTACTTC
TRBJ1-3 | TRBV6-5 | TRBD1 | once | CASGRTTGVTDTIYF | TGTGCCAGCGGAAGAACGACAGGGGTAACGGACACCATATATTTT
TRBJ2-5 | TRBV19 | NA | NA | CASSIAEETQYF | TGTGCCAGTAGTATAGCAGAAGAGACCCAGTACTTC
TRBJ2-3 | TRBV7-3 | TRBD2 | NA | CASSLIAGGTDTQYF | TGTGCCAGCAGCCTAATAGCGGGGGGCACAGATACGCAGTATTTT
TRBJ2-3 | TRBV5-6 | NA | few | CASSFWGGGTDTQYF | TGTGCCAGCAGCTTTTGGGGAGGAGGCACAGATACGCAGTATTTT
TRBJ1-6 | TRBV5-4 | NA | NA | CASQLGGDHYNSPLHF | TGTGCCAGCCAACTTGGGGGGGACCACTATAATTCACCCCTCCACTTT
TRBJ2-7 | TRBV2 | TRBD2 | once | CAILSGVTYEQYF | TGTGCCATCCTTAGCGGGGTCACCTACGAGCAGTACTTC
TRBJ2-5 | TRBV6-5 | TRBD1 | few | CASSYRDRETQYF | TGTGCCAGCAGTTACCGGGACAGGGAGACCCAGTACTTC
TRBJ2-3 | TRBV7-2 | NA | NA | CASSSDSNTDTQYF | TGTGCCAGCAGCTCGGACTCCAACACAGATACGCAGTATTTT
TRBJ2-3 | TRBV5-4 | TRBD2 | NA | CATPTSGFLTDTQYF | TGTGCCACCCCGACTAGCGGGTTTCTCACAGATACGCAGTATTTT